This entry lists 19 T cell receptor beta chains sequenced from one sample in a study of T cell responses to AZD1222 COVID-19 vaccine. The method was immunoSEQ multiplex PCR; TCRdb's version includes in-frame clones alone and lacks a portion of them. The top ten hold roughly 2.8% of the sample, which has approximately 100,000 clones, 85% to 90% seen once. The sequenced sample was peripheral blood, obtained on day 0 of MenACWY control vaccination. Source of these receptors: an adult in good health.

The CDR3 protein is CASSQTVRVNTEAFF. The CDR3 bases are TGTGCCAGCAGCCAAACGGTCAGGGTAAACACTGAAGCTTTCTTT. The V and J genes are TRBV4-2 and TRBJ1-1; D might be TRBD1 (5 bases). The V end was cut by 2 bases, the J end by 2 bases, with 12 bases between. The CDR3 sequence is 15 residues long. Per germline, CDR1 LGHNA and CDR2 YNFKEQ.

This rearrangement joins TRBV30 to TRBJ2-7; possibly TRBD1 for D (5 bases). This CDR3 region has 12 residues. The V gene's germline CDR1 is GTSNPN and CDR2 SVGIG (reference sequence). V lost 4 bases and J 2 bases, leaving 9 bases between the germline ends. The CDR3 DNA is TGTGCCTGGACAGGGCCCCCCTACGAGCAGTACTTC. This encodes CAWTGPPYEQYF.

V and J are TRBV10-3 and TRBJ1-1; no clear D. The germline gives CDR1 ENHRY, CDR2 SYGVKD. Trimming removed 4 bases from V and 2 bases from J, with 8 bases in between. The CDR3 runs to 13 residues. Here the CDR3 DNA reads TGTGCCATCAGTGTGTTGGAAAACACTGAAGCTTTCTTT. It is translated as CAISVLENTEAFF.

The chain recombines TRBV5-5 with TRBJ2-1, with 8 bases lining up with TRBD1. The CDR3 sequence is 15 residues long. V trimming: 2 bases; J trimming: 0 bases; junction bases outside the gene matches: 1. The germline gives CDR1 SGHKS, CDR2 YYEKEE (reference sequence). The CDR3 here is CASSLQGDSYNEQFF. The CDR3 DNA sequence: TGTGCCAGCAGCTTACAGGGGGACTCCTACAATGAGCAGTTCTTC. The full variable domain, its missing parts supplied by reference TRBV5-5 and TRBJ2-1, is DAGVTQSPTHLIKTRGQQVTLRCSPISGHKSVSWYQQVLGQGPQFIFQYYEKEERGRGNFPDRFSARQFPNYSSELNVNALLLGDSALYLCASSLQGDSYNEQFFGPGTRLTVL.

The CDR3 loop reads CASSREGSGVFESPLHF. In nucleotides, the CDR3 is TGCGCCAGCAGCCGGGAGGGGTCGGGGGTGTTCGAGTCACCCCTCCACTTT. The chain couples TRBV4-3 to TRBJ1-6; a weak D match, TRBD1 (5 bases). Trimming took off 4 bases at V and 10 bases at J, with 23 bases between the two ends. Germline CDR1 reads LGHNA; CDR2 reads YSLEER. The CDR3 is 17 residues long.

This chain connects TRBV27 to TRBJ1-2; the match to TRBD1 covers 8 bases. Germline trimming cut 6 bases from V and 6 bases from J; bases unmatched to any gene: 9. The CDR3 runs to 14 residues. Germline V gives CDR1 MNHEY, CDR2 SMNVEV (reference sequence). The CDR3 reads CASRDLGTGHGYTF. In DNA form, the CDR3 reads TGTGCCAGCAGAGACCTCGGGACAGGACATGGCTACACCTTC.

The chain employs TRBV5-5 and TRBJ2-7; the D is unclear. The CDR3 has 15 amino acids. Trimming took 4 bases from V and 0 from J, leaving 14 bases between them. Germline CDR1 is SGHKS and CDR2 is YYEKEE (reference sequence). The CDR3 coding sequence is TGTGCCAGCAGCACCGACTCCGGCCCCTCCTACGAGCAGTACTTC. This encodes CASSTDSGPSYEQYF.

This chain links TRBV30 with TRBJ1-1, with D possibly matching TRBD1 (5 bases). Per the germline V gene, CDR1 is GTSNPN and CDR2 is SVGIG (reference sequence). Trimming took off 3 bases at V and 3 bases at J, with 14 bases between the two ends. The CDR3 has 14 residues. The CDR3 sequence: CAWRWGLGDTEAFF. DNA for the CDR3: TGTGCCTGGAGATGGGGACTGGGAGACACTGAAGCTTTCTTT. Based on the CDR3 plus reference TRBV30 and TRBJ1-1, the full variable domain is SQTIHQWPATLVQPVGSPLSLECTVEGTSNPNLYWYRQAAGRGLQLLFYSVGIGQISSEVPQNLSASRPQDRQFILSSKKLLLSDSGFYLCAWRWGLGDTEAFFGQGTRLTVV.

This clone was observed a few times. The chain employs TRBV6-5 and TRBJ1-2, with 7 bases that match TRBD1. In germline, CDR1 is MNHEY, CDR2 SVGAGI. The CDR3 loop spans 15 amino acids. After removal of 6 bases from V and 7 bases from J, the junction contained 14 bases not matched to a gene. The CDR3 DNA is TGTGCCAGCAGCCAAGAGGGGGCGTATGGGGGTGGCTACACCTTC. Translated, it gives CASSQEGAYGGGYTF.

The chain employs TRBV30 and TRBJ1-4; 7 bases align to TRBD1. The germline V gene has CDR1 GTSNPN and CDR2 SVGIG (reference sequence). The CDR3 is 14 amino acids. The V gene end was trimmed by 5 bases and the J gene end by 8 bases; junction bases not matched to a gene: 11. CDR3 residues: CAWSWGQGEEKLFF. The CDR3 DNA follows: TGTGCCTGGTCTTGGGGTCAGGGGGAAGAAAAACTGTTTTTT.

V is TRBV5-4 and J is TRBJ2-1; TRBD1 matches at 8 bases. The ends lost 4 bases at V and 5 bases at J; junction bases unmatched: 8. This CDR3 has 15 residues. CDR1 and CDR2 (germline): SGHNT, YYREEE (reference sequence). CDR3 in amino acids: CASSPGTGGNNEQFF. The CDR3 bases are TGTGCCAGCAGCCCCGGGACAGGAGGGAACAATGAGCAGTTCTTC.

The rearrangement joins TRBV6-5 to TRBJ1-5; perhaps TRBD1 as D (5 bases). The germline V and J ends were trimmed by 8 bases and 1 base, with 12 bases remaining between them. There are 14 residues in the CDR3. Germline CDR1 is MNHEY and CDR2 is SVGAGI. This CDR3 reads CASAGQGSNQPQHF. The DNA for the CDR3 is TGTGCCAGCGCTGGGCAGGGAAGCAATCAGCCCCAGCATTTT.

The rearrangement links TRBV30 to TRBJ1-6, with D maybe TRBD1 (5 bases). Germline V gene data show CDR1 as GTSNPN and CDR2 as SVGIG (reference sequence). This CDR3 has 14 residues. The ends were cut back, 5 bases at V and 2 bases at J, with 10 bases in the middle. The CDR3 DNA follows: TGTGCCTGGGGCCGGGGGGCCTATAATTCACCCCTCCACTTT. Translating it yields CAWGRGAYNSPLHF. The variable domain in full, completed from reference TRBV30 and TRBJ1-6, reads SQTIHQWPATLVQPVGSPLSLECTVEGTSNPNLYWYRQAAGRGLQLLFYSVGIGQISSEVPQNLSASRPQDRQFILSSKKLLLSDSGFYLCAWGRGAYNSPLHFGNGTRLTVT.

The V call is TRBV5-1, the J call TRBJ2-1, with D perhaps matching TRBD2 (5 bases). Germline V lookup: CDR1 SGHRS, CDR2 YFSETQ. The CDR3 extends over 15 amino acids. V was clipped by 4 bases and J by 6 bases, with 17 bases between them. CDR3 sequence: CASSPRGTSGNEQFF. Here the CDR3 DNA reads TGCGCCAGCAGCCCTCGGGGAACGAGCGGCAATGAGCAGTTCTTC. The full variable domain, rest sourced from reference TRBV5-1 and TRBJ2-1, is KAGVTQTPRYLIKTRGQQVTLSCSPISGHRSVSWYQQTPGQGLQFLFEYFSETQRNKGNFPGRFSGRQFSNSRSEMNVSTLELGDSALYLCASSPRGTSGNEQFFGPGTRLTVL.

The CDR3 protein is CASSLRFSAVEQFF. The CDR3 nucleotides are TGTGCCAGCAGCTTACGCTTCAGCGCAGTTGAGCAGTTCTTC. V and J are TRBV11-1 and TRBJ2-1; D uncertain. V was clipped by 2 bases and J by 9 bases, with 14 bases between them. The CDR3 covers 14 residues. Germline V gene data show CDR1 as SGHAT and CDR2 as FQDESV (reference sequence).

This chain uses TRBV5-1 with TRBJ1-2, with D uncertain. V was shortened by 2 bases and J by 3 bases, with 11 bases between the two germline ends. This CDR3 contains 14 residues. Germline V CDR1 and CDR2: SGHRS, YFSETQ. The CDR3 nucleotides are TGCGCCAGCAGCTTAAGGAACGGAGACTATGGCTACACCTTC. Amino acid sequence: CASSLRNGDYGYTF.

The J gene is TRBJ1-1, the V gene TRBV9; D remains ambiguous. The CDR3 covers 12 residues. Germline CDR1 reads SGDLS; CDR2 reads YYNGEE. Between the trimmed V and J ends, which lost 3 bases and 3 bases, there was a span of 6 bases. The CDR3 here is CASSEFDTEAFF. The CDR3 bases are TGTGCCAGCAGCGAGTTTGACACTGAAGCTTTCTTT.

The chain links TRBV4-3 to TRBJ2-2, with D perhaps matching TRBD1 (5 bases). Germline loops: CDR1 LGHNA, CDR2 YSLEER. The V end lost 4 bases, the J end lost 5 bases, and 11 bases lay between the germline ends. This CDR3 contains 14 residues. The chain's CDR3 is CASSPRPGTGELFF. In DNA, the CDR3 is TGCGCCAGCAGCCCGCGTCCAGGGACCGGGGAGCTGTTTTTT.

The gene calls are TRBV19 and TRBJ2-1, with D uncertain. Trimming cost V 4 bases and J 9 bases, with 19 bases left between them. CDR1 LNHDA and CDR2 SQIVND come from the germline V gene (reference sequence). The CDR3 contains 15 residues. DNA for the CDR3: TGTGCCAGTAGTACAGACTCCCGAATGGGCACTGAGCAGTTCTTC. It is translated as CASSTDSRMGTEQFF.